This passage covers 10 T cell receptor beta chains from one sample sequenced in a study of CD8 T cells in Susac syndrome. Reverse transcription used roughly 0.5 to 1 ug RNA and random hexamers. Each CDR3 protein gets one entry after TCRdb re-called the immunoSEQ multiplex PCR reads with MiXCR. Here the sample spans about 190,000 distinct CDR3 sequences, roughly 92% being singletons. Sequenced input: CD4+ T cells from PBMCs. These receptors all come from a human donor in good health.

V is TRBV30 and J is TRBJ1-6; 7 nucleotides align to TRBD1. Per germline, CDR1 GTSNPN and CDR2 SVGIG (reference sequence). Losses at the gene ends were 3 bases for V and 8 bases for J; bases not matched to a gene: 4. There are 13 residues in the CDR3. The CDR3 bases are TGTGCCTGGAGGGACAGGTCAGATTCACCCCTCCACTTT. As protein: CAWRDRSDSPLHF.

The rearrangement joins TRBV5-4 to TRBJ1-2, with D maybe TRBD1 (5 bases). V lost 4 bases and J 7 bases, leaving 14 bases between the germline ends. CDR1 and CDR2 from the germline V gene are SGHNT and YYREEE (reference sequence). This CDR3 is 13 amino acids long. CDR3 loop: CASSGRAGVGYTF. The CDR3 DNA reads as TGTGCCAGCAGCGGCAGGGCGGGGGTTGGCTACACCTTC.

The rearrangement uses TRBV7-2 and TRBJ1-6; D remains unclear. This CDR3 has 13 residues. V was cut by 4 bases and J by 12 bases, with 13 bases left in between. Germline V gene data show CDR1 as SGHTA and CDR2 as FQGNSA. The CDR3 spells CASSSNTAGPLHF. DNA of the CDR3: TGTGCCAGCAGCTCAAATACGGCAGGACCCCTCCACTTT.

A remark on this clonotype: One junction end disagrees with the germline gene, perhaps due to a read error. This chain links TRBV7-2 with TRBJ1-6; the D is unclear. This CDR3 region has 14 residues. Germline assignment: CDR1 SGHTA and CDR2 FQGNSA. CDR3 DNA sequence: TGTGCCAGCAGTTTAGGCTCCTATAATTCACCCCTCCACTTT. It yields the protein CASSLGSYNSPLHF.

The chain carries TRBV11-1 and TRBJ2-3; D is possibly TRBD2 (6 bases). Germline lookup yields CDR1 SGHAT and CDR2 FQDESV (reference sequence). CDR3 length: 15 amino acids. Trimming shortened V by 5 bases and J by 3 bases, and 15 bases separated the two germline ends. The CDR3 DNA follows: TGTGCCAGCAGCCCCGACGGGGGTACGACAGATACGCAGTATTTT. Translating it yields CASSPDGGTTDTQYF.

The V and J genes are TRBV20-1 and TRBJ1-2, with D possibly being TRBD1 (5 bases). Germline V gene lookup returns CDR1 DFQATT and CDR2 SNEGSKA (reference sequence). V lost 0 bases and J 4 bases, leaving 12 bases between the germline ends. This CDR3 region has 14 residues. CDR3 region: CSARDYGGPYGYTF. Here the CDR3 DNA reads TGCAGTGCTAGAGATTATGGGGGTCCCTATGGCTACACCTTC.

The chain recombines TRBV9 with TRBJ2-5; 7 bases are a match to TRBD1. Germline V gives CDR1 SGDLS, CDR2 YYNGEE. The CDR3 contains 16 residues. The V segment lost 0 bases and the J segment 5 bases; nucleotides outside the gene matches: 10. This chain's CDR3 is CASSVVGTVGAETQYF. DNA for the CDR3: TGTGCCAGCAGCGTAGTGGGGACAGTCGGTGCCGAGACCCAGTACTTC.

This chain uses TRBV12-3 or TRBV12-4 with TRBJ1-5, with D hard to call. The CDR3 is 13 amino acids. V lost 8 bases and J lost 5, with 13 bases in between. Here the CDR3 reads CASRGSRDQPQHF. The CDR3 region has the DNA TGTGCCAGCCGGGGAAGTCGAGATCAGCCCCAGCATTTT.

V is TRBV11-2 and J is TRBJ1-1; maybe TRBD1 (5 bases). From germline, CDR1 is SGHAT and CDR2 FQNNGV. Trimming shortened V by 1 base and J by 4 bases, and 10 bases separated the two germline ends. The CDR3 spans 14 residues. The CDR3, as DNA: TGTGCCAGCAGCTTAGTTCGGGGCTCCACTGAAGCTTTCTTT. Encoded protein: CASSLVRGSTEAFF.

This chain connects TRBV12-3 or TRBV12-4 to TRBJ2-1; weak D call: TRBD2 (6 bases). V was cut by 7 bases and J by 0 bases, with 13 bases left in between. The CDR3 runs to 15 residues. CDR3 nucleotide sequence: TGTGCCAGCACCCTTGCGGGGAGCTCCTACAATGAGCAGTTCTTC. Protein sequence: CASTLAGSSYNEQFF.